The clone carrying this T cell receptor beta chain was detected many times. The antigen remains unidentified. This entry comes from a study of T-cell reconstitution after alpha-beta-depleted transplantation in children. Whole-study findings and limits: Once a year had passed after transplant, T-cell counts and diversity came mostly from newly produced T cells. Two months or so post-transplant, alpha-beta T cells reportedly derived from several hundred expanded graft clones. Recipient T cells and thymic progenitors that survived gave rise to the high TCRbeta diversity observed at day 60 in some patients.

TCRbeta library preparation incorporated unique molecular identifiers. MiXCR, run by TCRdb on the PCR reads, gives a single entry per CDR3 protein. The repertoire has 200,000 to 250,000 distinct CDR3 sequences, roughly 6.6% of them found once; the top ten carry just over 5.5%. Germline loops: CDR1 MDHEN, CDR2 SYDVKM. The CDR3 extends over 15 amino acids. The ends were cut back, 4 bases at V and 2 bases at J, with 11 bases in the middle. This sequence was found in a boy aged 2 to 9 with acute lymphoblastic leukemia, due to receive a stem cell transplant. This chain connects TRBV28 to TRBJ1-4; D may be TRBD1 (6 bases). Sample: PBMCs, taken before TCRalphabeta/CD19-depleted stem cell transplant. The CDR3 spells CASSSQGFTNEKLFF. CDR3 bases: TGTGCCAGCAGTTCGCAGGGGTTCACTAATGAAAAACTGTTTTTT.